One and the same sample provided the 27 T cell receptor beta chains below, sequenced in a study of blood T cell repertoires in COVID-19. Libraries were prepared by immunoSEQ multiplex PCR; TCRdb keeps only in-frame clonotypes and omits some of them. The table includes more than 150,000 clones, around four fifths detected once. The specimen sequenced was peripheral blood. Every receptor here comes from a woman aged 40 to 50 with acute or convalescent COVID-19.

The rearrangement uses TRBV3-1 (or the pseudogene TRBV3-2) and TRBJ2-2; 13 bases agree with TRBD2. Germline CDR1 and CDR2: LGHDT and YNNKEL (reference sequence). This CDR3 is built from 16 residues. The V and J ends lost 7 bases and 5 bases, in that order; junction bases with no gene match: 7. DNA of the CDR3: TGTGCCAGCACCGGACTAGCGGGAGTCGGGACCGGGGAGCTGTTTTTT. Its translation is CASTGLAGVGTGELFF.

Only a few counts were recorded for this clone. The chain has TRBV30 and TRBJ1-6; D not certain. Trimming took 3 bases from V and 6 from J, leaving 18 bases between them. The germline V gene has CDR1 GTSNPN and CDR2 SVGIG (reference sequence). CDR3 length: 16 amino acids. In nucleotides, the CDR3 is TGTGCCTGGAGCCCCCTAGGAGGAAACCTTAATTCACCCCTCCACTTT. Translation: CAWSPLGGNLNSPLHF. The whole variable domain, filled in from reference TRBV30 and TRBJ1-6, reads SQTIHQWPATLVQPVGSPLSLECTVEGTSNPNLYWYRQAAGRGLQLLFYSVGIGQISSEVPQNLSASRPQDRQFILSSKKLLLSDSGFYLCAWSPLGGNLNSPLHFGNGTRLTVT.

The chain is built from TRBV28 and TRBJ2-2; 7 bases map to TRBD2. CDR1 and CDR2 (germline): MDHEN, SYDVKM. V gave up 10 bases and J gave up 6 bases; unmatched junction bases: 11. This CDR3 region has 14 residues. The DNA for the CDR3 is TGTGCCACCCCCTTGCCCGGGGGGTCCGGGGAGCTGTTTTTT. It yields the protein CATPLPGGSGELFF.

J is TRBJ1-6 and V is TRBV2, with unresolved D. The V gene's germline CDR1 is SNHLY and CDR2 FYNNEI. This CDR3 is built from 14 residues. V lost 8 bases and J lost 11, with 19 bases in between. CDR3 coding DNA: TGTGCCAGCGCGAGGTCGAGCTTGATTACACCCCTCCACTTT. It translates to CASARSSLITPLHF.

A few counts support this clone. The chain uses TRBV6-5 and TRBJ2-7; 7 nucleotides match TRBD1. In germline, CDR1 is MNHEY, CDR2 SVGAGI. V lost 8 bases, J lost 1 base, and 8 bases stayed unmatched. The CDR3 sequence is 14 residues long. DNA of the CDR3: TGTGCCAGCCATTGCGACAGGGTTTCCTACGAGCAGTACTTC. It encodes CASHCDRVSYEQYF.

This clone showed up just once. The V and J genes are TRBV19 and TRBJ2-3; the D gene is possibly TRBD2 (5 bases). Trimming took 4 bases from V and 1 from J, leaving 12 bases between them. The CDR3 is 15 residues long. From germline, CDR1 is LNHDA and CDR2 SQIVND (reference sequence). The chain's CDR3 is CASSTTADGTDTQYF. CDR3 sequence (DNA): TGTGCCAGTAGTACCACAGCGGATGGCACAGATACGCAGTATTTT.

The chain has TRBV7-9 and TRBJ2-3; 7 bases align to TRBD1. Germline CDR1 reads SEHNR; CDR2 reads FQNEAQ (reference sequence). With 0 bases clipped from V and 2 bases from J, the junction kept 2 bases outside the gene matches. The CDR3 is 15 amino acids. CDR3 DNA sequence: TGTGCCAGCAGCTTAGCGACAGGGAACACAGATACGCAGTATTTT. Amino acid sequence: CASSLATGNTDTQYF.

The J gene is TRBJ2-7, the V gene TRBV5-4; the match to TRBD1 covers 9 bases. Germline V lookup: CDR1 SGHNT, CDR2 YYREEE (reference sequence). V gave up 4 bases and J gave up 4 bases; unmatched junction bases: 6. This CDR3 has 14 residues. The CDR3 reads CASSVTGGRYEQYF. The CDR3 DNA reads TGTGCCAGCAGCGTTACAGGGGGCCGTTACGAGCAGTACTTC.

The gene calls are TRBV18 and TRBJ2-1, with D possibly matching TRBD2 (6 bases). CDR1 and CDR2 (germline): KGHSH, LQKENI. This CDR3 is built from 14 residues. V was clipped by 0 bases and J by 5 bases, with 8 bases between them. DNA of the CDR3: TGTGCCAGCTCACCACCAGGAGGGGACAATGAGCAGTTCTTC. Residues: CASSPPGGDNEQFF.

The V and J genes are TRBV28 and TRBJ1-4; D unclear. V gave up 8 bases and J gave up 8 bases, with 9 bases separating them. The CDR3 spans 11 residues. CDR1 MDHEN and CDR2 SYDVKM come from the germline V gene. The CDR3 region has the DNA TGTGCCAGCCTCTTCCGGGAAAAACTGTTTTTT. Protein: CASLFREKLFF.

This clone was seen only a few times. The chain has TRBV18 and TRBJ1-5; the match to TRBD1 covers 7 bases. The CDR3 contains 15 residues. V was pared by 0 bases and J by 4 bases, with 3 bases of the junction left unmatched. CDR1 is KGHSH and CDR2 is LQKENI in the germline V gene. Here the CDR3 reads CASSPPGQLNQPQHF. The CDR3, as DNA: TGTGCCAGCTCACCACCGGGACAGTTAAATCAGCCCCAGCATTTT. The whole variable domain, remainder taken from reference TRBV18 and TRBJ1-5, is NAGVMQNPRHLVRRRGQEARLRCSPMKGHSHVYWYRQLPEEGLKFMVYLQKENIIDESGMPKERFSAEFPKEGPSILRIQQVVRGDSAAYFCASSPPGQLNQPQHFGDGTRLSIL.

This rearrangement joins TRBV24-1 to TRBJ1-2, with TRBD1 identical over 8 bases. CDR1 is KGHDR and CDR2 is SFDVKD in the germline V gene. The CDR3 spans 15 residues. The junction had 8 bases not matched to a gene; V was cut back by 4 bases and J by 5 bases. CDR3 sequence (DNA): TGTGCCACCAGTGACCCCAAGGACAGGGATTATGGCTACACCTTC. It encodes CATSDPKDRDYGYTF.

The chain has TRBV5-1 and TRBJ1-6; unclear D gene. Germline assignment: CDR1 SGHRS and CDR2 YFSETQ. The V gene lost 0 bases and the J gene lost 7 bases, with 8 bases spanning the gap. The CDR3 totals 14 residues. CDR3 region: CASSLDVSNSPLHF. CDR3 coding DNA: TGCGCCAGCAGCTTGGATGTGTCGAATTCACCCCTCCACTTT.

The CDR3 coding sequence is TGTGCCAGCAGTTTCCCTACGCGGGAGGGCCTCTACGAGCAGTACTTC. This encodes CASSFPTREGLYEQYF. The chain joins TRBV28 to TRBJ2-7; 9 bases agree with TRBD2. V shed 3 bases and J 3 bases; nucleotides not matched to a gene: 9. The CDR3 loop spans 16 amino acids. CDR1 is MDHEN and CDR2 is SYDVKM in the germline V gene.

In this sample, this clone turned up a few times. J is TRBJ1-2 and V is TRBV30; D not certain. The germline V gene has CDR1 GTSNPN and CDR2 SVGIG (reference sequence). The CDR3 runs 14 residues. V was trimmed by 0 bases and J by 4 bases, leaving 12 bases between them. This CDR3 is CAWSVQIRGYGYTF. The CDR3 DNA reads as TGTGCCTGGAGTGTACAAATTCGAGGCTATGGCTACACCTTC.

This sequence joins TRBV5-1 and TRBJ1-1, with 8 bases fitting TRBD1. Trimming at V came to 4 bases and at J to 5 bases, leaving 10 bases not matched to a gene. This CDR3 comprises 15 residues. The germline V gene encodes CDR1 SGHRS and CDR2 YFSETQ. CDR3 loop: CASSVPGGRGTEAFF. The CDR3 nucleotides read TGCGCCAGCAGCGTGCCAGGGGGCAGGGGTACTGAAGCTTTCTTT.

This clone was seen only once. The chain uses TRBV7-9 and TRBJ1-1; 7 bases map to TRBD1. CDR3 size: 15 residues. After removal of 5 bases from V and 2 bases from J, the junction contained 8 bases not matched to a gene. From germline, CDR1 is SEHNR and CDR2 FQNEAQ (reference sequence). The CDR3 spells CASSIPGQKNTEAFF. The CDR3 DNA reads TGTGCCAGCAGCATACCGGGACAGAAAAACACTGAAGCTTTCTTT.

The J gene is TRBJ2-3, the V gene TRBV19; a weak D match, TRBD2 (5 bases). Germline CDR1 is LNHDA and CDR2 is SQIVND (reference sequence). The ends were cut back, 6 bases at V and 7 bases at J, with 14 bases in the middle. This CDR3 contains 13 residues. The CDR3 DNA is TGTGCCAGTAGCCCCTGGACGGGAAATACGCAGTATTTT. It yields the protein CASSPWTGNTQYF.

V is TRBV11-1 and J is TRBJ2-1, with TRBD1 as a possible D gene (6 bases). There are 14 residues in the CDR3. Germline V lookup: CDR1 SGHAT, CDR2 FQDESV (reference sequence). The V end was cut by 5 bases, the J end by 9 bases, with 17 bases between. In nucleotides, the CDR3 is TGTGCCAGCAGCATACGGACAGTCACTATTGAGCAGTTCTTC. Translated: CASSIRTVTIEQFF.

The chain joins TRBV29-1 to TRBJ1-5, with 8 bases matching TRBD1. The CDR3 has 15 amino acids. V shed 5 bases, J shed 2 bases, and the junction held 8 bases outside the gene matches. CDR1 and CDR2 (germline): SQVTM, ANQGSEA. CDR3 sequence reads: CSVIQGDSGNQPQHF. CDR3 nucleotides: TGCAGCGTTATACAGGGGGATAGCGGCAATCAGCCCCAGCATTTT.

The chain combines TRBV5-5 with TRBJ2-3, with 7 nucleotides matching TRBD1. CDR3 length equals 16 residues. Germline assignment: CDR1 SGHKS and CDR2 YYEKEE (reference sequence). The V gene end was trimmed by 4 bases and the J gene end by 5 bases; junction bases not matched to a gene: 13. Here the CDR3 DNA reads TGTGCCAGCAGCGTGCTTGACAGGGTATTCCAAGATACGCAGTATTTT. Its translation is CASSVLDRVFQDTQYF.

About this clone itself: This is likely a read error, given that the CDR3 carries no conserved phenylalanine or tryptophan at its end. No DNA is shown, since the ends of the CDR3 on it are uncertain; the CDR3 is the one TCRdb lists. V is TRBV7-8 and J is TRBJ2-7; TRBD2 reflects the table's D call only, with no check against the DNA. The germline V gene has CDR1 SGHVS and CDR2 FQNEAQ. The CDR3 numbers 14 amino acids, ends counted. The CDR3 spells CASSLVGLAGSLFP.

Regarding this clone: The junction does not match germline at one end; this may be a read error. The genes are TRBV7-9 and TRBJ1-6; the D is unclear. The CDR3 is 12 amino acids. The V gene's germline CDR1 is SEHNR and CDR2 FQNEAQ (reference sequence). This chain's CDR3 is CVSSFSGSPLHF. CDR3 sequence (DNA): TGTGTCAGCAGCTTCAGCGGTTCACCCCTCCACTTT.

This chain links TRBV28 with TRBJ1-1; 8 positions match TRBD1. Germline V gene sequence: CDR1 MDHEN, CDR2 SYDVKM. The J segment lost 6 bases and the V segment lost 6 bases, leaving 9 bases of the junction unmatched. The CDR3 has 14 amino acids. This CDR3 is CASRSSDRGAEAFF. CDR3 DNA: TGTGCCAGCAGATCCTCAGACAGGGGAGCTGAAGCTTTCTTT.

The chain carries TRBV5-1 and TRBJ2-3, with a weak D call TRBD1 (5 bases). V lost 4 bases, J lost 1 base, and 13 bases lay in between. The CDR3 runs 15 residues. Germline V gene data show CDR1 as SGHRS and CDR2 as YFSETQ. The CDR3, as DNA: TGCGCCAGCAGCCCAGACAGTATCGGCACAGATACGCAGTATTTT. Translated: CASSPDSIGTDTQYF.

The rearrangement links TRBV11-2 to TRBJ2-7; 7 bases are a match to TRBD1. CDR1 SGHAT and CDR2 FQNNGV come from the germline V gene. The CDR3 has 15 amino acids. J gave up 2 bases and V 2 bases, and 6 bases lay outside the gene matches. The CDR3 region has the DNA TGTGCCAGCAGCTTAATGACAGGGACCCCCTACGAGCAGTACTTC. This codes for CASSLMTGTPYEQYF. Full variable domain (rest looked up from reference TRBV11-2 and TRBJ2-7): EAGVAQSPRYKIIEKRQSVAFWCNPISGHATLYWYQQILGQGPKLLIQFQNNGVVDDSQLPKDRFSAERLKGVDSTLKIQPAKLEDSAVYLCASSLMTGTPYEQYFGPGTRLTVT.

CDR3 region: CASHRQQDSPLHF. Here the CDR3 DNA reads TGCGCCAGCCATCGACAGCAAGATTCACCCCTCCACTTT. The chain combines TRBV5-1 with TRBJ1-6; TRBD1 might be the D (5 bases). The V and J ends lost 7 bases and 8 bases respectively, with 13 bases between them. The CDR3 length is 13 residues. Germline V gene data show CDR1 as SGHRS and CDR2 as YFSETQ.